This TCR beta chain appears in the sequencing data of a study of T cells in Graves' hyperthyroidism and ophthalmopathy. Study-wide findings and caveats: Median prediction lead before ophthalmopathy onset was 6.5 to 7 months with the model.

The CDR3 is 14 amino acids. V lost 7 bases, J lost 6 bases, and 11 bases stayed unmatched. Germline V gene data show CDR1 as MNHNS and CDR2 as SASEGT. The table lists this clonotype with many counts. What it binds is not known. What was amplified from RNA transcripts were TCR beta CDR3 regions. With the HTBI primer set, the TCR CDR3 went through a first round of RT-PCR. TCRdb ran MiXCR on the multiplex PCR reads and lists one entry per CDR3 protein. The sample has more than 650,000 distinct CDR3 sequences; roughly 15% are singletons. The clonotype originates from a young woman with Graves' hyperthyroidism. The chain couples TRBV6-1 to TRBJ1-2, with 7 bases aligning to TRBD1. The sample comprised blood. CDR3 protein: CASKPGAGGDGYTF. The CDR3 nucleotides read TGTGCCAGCAAACCCGGCGCAGGGGGAGATGGCTACACCTTC.